This T cell receptor beta chain was obtained from a study of identical twins. There are many counts of this clonotype. MiXCR, run by TCRdb on the 5' RACE reads, gives a single entry per CDR3 protein. The repertoire holds roughly 700,000 distinct CDR3 sequences, with 8.6% as singletons. CDR3 length: 16 residues. Germline trimming cut 2 bases from V and 5 bases from J; bases unmatched to any gene: 6. In germline, CDR1 is LGHNA, CDR2 YNFKEQ. Separately, the same data were catalogued under a study of yellow fever vaccine responses in identical twins. That investigation notes: It has been reported that, in twins, the vaccine T cell response seemed partly convergent and partly personalized.

The source of this sequence is a woman aged 18-35 years in good health. Sequencing was carried out using PBMCs. The chain employs TRBV4-2 and TRBJ2-3; 11 bases agree with TRBD1. CDR3 protein: CASSQRTGGWEDTQYF. As DNA, the CDR3 is TGTGCCAGCAGCCAAAGGACAGGGGGCTGGGAAGATACGCAGTATTTT.